What follows describes a single T cell receptor (beta chain). The antigen is not known. CDR3 size: 14 residues. CDR1 LGHNA and CDR2 YNFKEQ come from the germline V gene. V dropped 5 bases and J dropped 4 bases, with 11 bases sitting between them. The data belong to a study of PD-L1 blockade in urothelial cancer. Study context: About 90% of the 29 patients comprised males who had bladder-origin urothelial cancer. A median about 140,000 T cells were found in blood samples. Study observations and caveats: Greater 3-week expansion of tumor-associated blood clones was recorded for durable-benefit patients.

TCRdb's table, derived via immunoSEQ multiplex PCR, lists solely in-frame clones and lacks some. The sample yields under 95,000 clones, 70% to 90% seen once. Time point given: pretreatment peripheral blood. The TCR was taken from a man aged 55-75 years with urothelial cancer. V gene TRBV4-2 combines with J gene TRBJ1-4; D uncertain. The source material was PBMCs, sampled around atezolizumab (anti-PD-L1) treatment. The CDR3 loop is CASSEGPNNEKLFF. Here the CDR3 DNA reads TGTGCCAGCAGCGAGGGTCCGAATAATGAAAAACTGTTTTTT.